This is a list of T cell receptor beta chains from one sample in a study of CXCR3-negative and CXCR3-positive naive CD8 T cells. One entry per CDR3 protein, without DNA, is what TCRdb gives after re-calling the 5' RACE reads. With approximately 40,000 distinct CDR3 sequences in the sample, the ten largest clones hold roughly 15%. Sequenced material: memory CD8+ T cells from blood. The receptor source for this set is a human donor in good health. Some clones in this sample may be carry-over from other donors' samples. CDR3s include the opening cysteine and the closing phenylalanine or tryptophan. The order of the fields is V gene, J gene, clone size, CDR3 protein. The size entry is marked missing in some rows and otherwise reads once, few, many or a size class.

V: TRBV28
J: TRBJ1-2
size: -
CDR3: CASRGPTIYGGYTF

V: TRBV6-2/TRBV6-3
J: TRBJ2-3
size: medium-sized
CDR3: CASSLSVAATDTQYF

V: TRBV19
J: TRBJ2-1
size: -
CDR3: CASNPSGGSYNEQFF

V: TRBV29-1
J: TRBJ2-1
size: -
CDR3: CSVEDRKDNEQFF

V: TRBV2
J: TRBJ1-2
size: -
CDR3: CASSERPGQGALYGYTF

V: TRBV4-2
J: TRBJ1-2
size: -
CDR3: CASSPEQGQGANGYTF

V: TRBV3-1
J: TRBJ1-5
size: -
CDR3: CASSLGRVQPQHF

V: TRBV20-1
J: TRBJ1-5
size: -
CDR3: CSARGQDNQPQHF

V: TRBV29-1
J: TRBJ2-7
size: -
CDR3: CSVVSVGDRSYEQYF

V: TRBV7-9
J: TRBJ1-2
size: -
CDR3: CASTPDPLYGYTF

V: TRBV29-1
J: TRBJ2-2
size: -
CDR3: CSVEDVEGLTGELFF

V: TRBV14
J: TRBJ1-1
size: -
CDR3: CASSRKSTYSPGMNTEAFF

V: TRBV5-6
J: TRBJ2-1
size: -
CDR3: CASTRVGASYNEQFF

V: TRBV6-2/TRBV6-3
J: TRBJ2-7
size: -
CDR3: CASSQGRNEQYF

V: TRBV20-1
J: TRBJ1-5
size: -
CDR3: CSAALRGNQPQHF

V: TRBV27
J: TRBJ2-7
size: -
CDR3: CASSPSGSYEQYF

V: TRBV20-1
J: TRBJ2-7
size: -
CDR3: CSASHSELADVRQQYF

V: TRBV12-3/TRBV12-4
J: TRBJ2-2
size: -
CDR3: CASSQLAGGLGGGELFF

V: TRBV12-3/TRBV12-4
J: TRBJ2-1
size: -
CDR3: CASTSDGKDYNEQFF

V: TRBV13
J: TRBJ2-3
size: -
CDR3: CASTNRENRDTQYF

V: TRBV10-3
J: TRBJ1-1
size: -
CDR3: CAISDPGQGNTEAFF

V: TRBV29-1
J: TRBJ2-3
size: -
CDR3: CSVEDSAGGSPVADTQYF

V: TRBV11-2
J: TRBJ2-5
size: -
CDR3: CASSGGRDQETQYF

V: TRBV28
J: TRBJ2-7
size: -
CDR3: CASSLQLAGAGQQYF

V: TRBV4-3
J: TRBJ2-1
size: -
CDR3: CASSQGLFREVDNEQFF

V: TRBV7-3
J: TRBJ2-3
size: -
CDR3: CASSLGGPADTQYF

V: TRBV25-1
J: TRBJ1-2
size: -
CDR3: CATLLGGYGYTF

V: TRBV10-3
J: TRBJ2-7
size: -
CDR3: CAISGSYEQYF

V: TRBV7-3
J: TRBJ1-2
size: -
CDR3: CASSPSGTGGDGYTF

V: TRBV4-1
J: TRBJ2-1
size: -
CDR3: CASSQGQGIKDNEQFF

V: TRBV6-2/TRBV6-3
J: TRBJ1-1
size: -
CDR3: CASSSPGTGENTEAFF

V: TRBV14
J: TRBJ2-1
size: -
CDR3: CASSQLAGVDNEQFF

V: TRBV20-1
J: TRBJ2-7
size: -
CDR3: CSAPGRTVYEQYF

V: TRBV7-9
J: TRBJ2-1
size: -
CDR3: CASSTGTGGWEQFF

V: TRBV29-1
J: TRBJ1-5
size: -
CDR3: CSSSGPGDQPQHF

V: TRBV6-5
J: TRBJ1-5
size: -
CDR3: CASSYSRGSNQPQHF

V: TRBV28
J: TRBJ1-2
size: -
CDR3: CASRQGGGYTF

V: TRBV20-1
J: TRBJ2-1
size: -
CDR3: CSVIRDNSYNEQFF

V: TRBV29-1
J: TRBJ2-1
size: -
CDR3: CSVVSQSSYNEQFF

V: TRBV20-1
J: TRBJ2-2
size: -
CDR3: CSARDSGEAGELFF

V: TRBV29-1
J: TRBJ1-2
size: -
CDR3: CSVLPDPHGYTF

V: TRBV14
J: TRBJ2-1
size: -
CDR3: CASSAPLSGGENNEQFF

V: TRBV28
J: TRBJ2-3
size: -
CDR3: CASTPPSGVGDTQYF